This is a list of T cell receptor beta chains from one sample in a study of T cell changes during pregnancy in multiple sclerosis. TCRdb's table, derived via immunoSEQ multiplex PCR, lists solely in-frame clones and lacks some. This sample has under 45,000 clones, with roughly 89% found just once. The source material was CD4+ T cells from peripheral blood mononuclear cells, sampled in the first trimester of pregnancy. These receptors came from a female donor with multiple sclerosis, enrolled in a pregnancy study. The CDR3 runs from the conserved cysteine through the conserved F or W. The order of the fields is J gene, clone size, V gene, D gene, CDR3 protein, CDR3 DNA. A D gene is named only where the DNA matches it firmly. Clone size is shown for a subset of rows, as once, few, many or a class of expanded clone.

TRBJ1-4	NA	TRBV15	NA	CATSRDRTANEKLFF	TGTGCCACCAGCAGAGATAGGACAGCTAATGAAAAACTGTTTTTT
TRBJ2-1	NA	TRBV20-1	NA	CSARRGIEQFF	TGCAGTGCTAGGCGAGGGATTGAGCAGTTCTTC
TRBJ1-2	NA	TRBV5-1	NA	CASSLGQNYGYTF	TGCGCCAGCAGCTTGGGACAGAACTATGGCTACACCTTC
TRBJ1-6	NA	TRBV5-1	NA	CASSLESGVGSPLHF	TGCGCCAGCAGCTTGGAATCAGGGGTTGGTTCACCCCTCCACTTT
TRBJ2-3	NA	TRBV5-8	TRBD2	CASSSGLAGHKVGDTQYF	TGTGCCAGCAGCTCCGGACTAGCGGGACACAAAGTCGGGGATACGCAGTATTTT
TRBJ2-3	NA	TRBV7-9	TRBD2	CASSLNSGRGDTQYF	TGTGCCAGCAGTTTGAACAGCGGGAGAGGAGATACGCAGTATTTT
TRBJ2-2	NA	TRBV4-2	TRBD2	CASSQSGLAGHTGELFF	TGTGCCAGCAGCCAATCGGGACTAGCGGGACACACCGGGGAGCTGTTTTTT
TRBJ2-7	NA	TRBV25-1	TRBD1	CASSANPGTGGSYEQYF	TGTGCCAGCAGTGCAAATCCCGGGACAGGGGGCTCCTACGAGCAGTACTTC
TRBJ1-2	few	TRBV5-1	NA	CASSLGTAYGYTF	TGCGCCAGCAGCTTGGGGACAGCATATGGCTACACCTTC
TRBJ2-3	NA	TRBV7-9	TRBD2	CASSLVASGSGTDTQYF	TGTGCCAGCAGCTTAGTGGCTAGCGGGAGTGGCACAGATACGCAGTATTTT
TRBJ2-4	NA	TRBV19	NA	CASSTETPGEAKNIQYF	TGTGCCAGTAGTACCGAGACCCCAGGGGAAGCCAAAAACATTCAGTACTTC
TRBJ1-2	NA	TRBV28	NA	CASSLFDRINYGYTF	TGTGCCAGCAGTTTATTTGACAGAATAAACTATGGCTACACCTTC
TRBJ2-7	NA	TRBV6-1	NA	CASSVEVPETYEQYF	TGTGCCAGCAGTGTGGAGGTACCTGAGACCTACGAGCAGTACTTC
TRBJ2-1	NA	TRBV5-4	NA	CASSLESGNEQFF	TGTGCCAGCAGCTTGGAAAGCGGGAATGAGCAGTTCTTC
TRBJ2-3	once	TRBV11-3	TRBD2	CASSELAGEGDTQYF	TGTGCCAGCAGCGAACTAGCGGGAGAGGGAGATACGCAGTATTTT
TRBJ2-2	NA	TRBV10-3	TRBD2	CATDPGLATGELFF	TGTGCCACCGATCCGGGACTAGCGACCGGGGAGCTGTTTTTT
TRBJ2-2	NA	TRBV19	NA	CASINWGVKNTGELFF	TGTGCCAGTATTAACTGGGGGGTCAAGAACACCGGGGAGCTGTTTTTT
TRBJ2-1	NA	TRBV28	TRBD1	CASSQTGQGFYNEQFF	TGTGCCAGCAGTCAAACGGGACAGGGATTCTACAATGAGCAGTTCTTC
TRBJ2-5	NA	TRBV7-9	NA	CASSSRLGQKETQYF	TGTGCCAGCAGCTCCCGGCTGGGCCAGAAAGAGACCCAGTACTTC
TRBJ1-1	NA	TRBV30	NA	CAWRMEGDSAFF	TGTGCCTGGAGAATGGAAGGGGATTCGGCTTTCTTT
TRBJ1-1	NA	TRBV5-1	NA	CASSLSGGENTEAFF	TGCGCCAGCAGCTTGTCGGGCGGGGAGAACACTGAAGCTTTCTTT
TRBJ2-5	NA	TRBV6-1	TRBD1	CALNPRDRQETQYF	TGTGCCCTCAACCCCCGGGACAGACAAGAGACCCAGTACTTC
TRBJ2-5	NA	TRBV19	TRBD2	CASSIQGTSGSETQYF	TGTGCCAGTAGTATACAGGGGACTAGCGGGAGTGAGACCCAGTACTTC
TRBJ2-3	NA	TRBV7-9	TRBD2	CASSPPPGGAASTDTQYF	TGTGCCAGCAGCCCCCCTCCGGGGGGGGCGGCTAGCACAGATACGCAGTATTTT
TRBJ2-6	NA	TRBV14	TRBD1	CASSQDYFGQGAFSGANVLTF	TGTGCCAGCAGCCAAGATTATTTCGGACAGGGGGCTTTCTCTGGGGCCAACGTCCTGACTTTC
TRBJ2-2	few	TRBV18	TRBD1	CASSGQGYTGELFF	TGTGCCAGCTCTGGACAGGGCTACACCGGGGAGCTGTTTTTT
TRBJ1-2	NA	TRBV5-1	TRBD1	CASSLAGTGGGYTF	TGCGCCAGCAGCTTGGCCGGGACAGGGGGAGGCTACACCTTC
TRBJ1-2	once	TRBV27	TRBD1	CASSWGQGAYGYTF	TGTGCCAGCAGTTGGGGACAGGGGGCGTATGGCTACACCTTC
TRBJ2-1	NA	TRBV7-9	NA	CASSLFGAGRSYNEQFF	TGTGCCAGCAGCTTATTCGGGGCGGGACGGAGTTACAATGAGCAGTTCTTC
TRBJ2-7	NA	TRBV28	TRBD2	CASRTGTSGRSYF	TGTGCCAGCAGAACCGGGACTAGCGGGAGGTCGTACTTC
TRBJ2-3	NA	TRBV7-2	TRBD2	CASTAGSGRYLGTQYF	TGTGCCAGCACTGCAGGTAGCGGGAGGTATTTGGGAACGCAGTATTTT
TRBJ2-1	NA	TRBV10-3	TRBD2	CAISESGSGSSYNEQFF	TGTGCCATCAGTGAGTCGGGTAGCGGGAGCTCCTACAATGAGCAGTTCTTC
TRBJ2-7	NA	TRBV7-2	TRBD2	CASSPRTSGYEQYF	TGTGCCAGCAGCCCCCGGACTAGCGGCTACGAGCAGTACTTC
TRBJ2-7	NA	TRBV7-2	TRBD2	CASSLGSSGTLYEQYF	TGTGCCAGCAGCTTAGGGTCTAGCGGGACTTTATACGAGCAGTACTTC
TRBJ2-3	NA	TRBV14	TRBD2	CASSPPGLAGYTQYF	TGTGCCAGCAGCCCCCCGGGACTAGCGGGATATACGCAGTATTTT
TRBJ2-1	NA	TRBV5-8	NA	CASSLGSEVRFNEQFF	TGTGCCAGCAGCTTGGGATCGGAGGTTCGGTTCAATGAGCAGTTCTTC
TRBJ2-7	NA	TRBV28	TRBD1	CASRTPGQSYEQYF	TGTGCCAGCAGGACCCCGGGACAGAGCTACGAGCAGTACTTC
TRBJ2-5	NA	TRBV19	TRBD2	CASSPKILAGGQETQYF	TGTGCCAGTAGCCCCAAGATTTTAGCGGGAGGGCAAGAGACCCAGTACTTC
TRBJ2-3	NA	TRBV7-9	NA	CASSLSGPDTQYF	TGTGCCAGCAGCTTAAGCGGGCCAGATACGCAGTATTTT
TRBJ2-7	NA	TRBV5-1	NA	CASSSGGSASYEQYF	TGCGCCAGCAGCTCTGGCGGTAGCGCCTCCTACGAGCAGTACTTC
TRBJ2-5	NA	TRBV14	NA	CASSQELGREETQYF	TGTGCCAGCAGCCAAGAACTGGGCAGGGAAGAGACCCAGTACTTC
TRBJ1-2	NA	TRBV4-1	NA	CASSRQALNYGYTF	TGCGCCAGCAGCCGTCAGGCCCTTAACTATGGCTACACCTTC
TRBJ2-1	NA	TRBV4-2	TRBD2	CASSQDMRLAGGEQFF	TGTGCCAGCAGCCAAGATATGAGACTAGCGGGAGGCGAGCAGTTCTTC
TRBJ2-7	NA	TRBV6-5	NA	CASSQTNYEQYF	TGTGCCAGCAGTCAGACTAACTACGAGCAGTACTTC
TRBJ1-2	NA	TRBV27	TRBD1	CASRGQGWSGYTF	TGTGCCAGCAGAGGACAGGGGTGGAGCGGCTACACCTTC
TRBJ2-1	NA	TRBV29-1	TRBD2	CSVSSGIPYNEQFF	TGCAGCGTTTCTAGCGGGATCCCTTACAATGAGCAGTTCTTC
TRBJ2-1	NA	TRBV2	TRBD2	CASVIGLAGARNEQFF	TGTGCCAGCGTAATCGGACTAGCGGGAGCAAGGAATGAGCAGTTCTTC
TRBJ1-2	NA	TRBV6-5	TRBD1	CASSQGQGGFNGYTF	TGTGCCAGCAGTCAAGGACAGGGCGGGTTCAATGGCTACACCTTC
TRBJ2-4	once	TRBV2	NA	CASRPRVRENIQYF	TGTGCCAGCAGGCCGAGGGTTCGAGAAAACATTCAGTACTTC
TRBJ2-1	NA	TRBV30	TRBD2	CAWSAGLADEQFF	TGTGCCTGGAGTGCAGGACTAGCTGATGAGCAGTTCTTC
TRBJ2-2	once	TRBV28	NA	CASRSSGRGLSTGELFF	TGTGCCAGCAGATCGTCGGGGCGGGGGCTTTCCACCGGGGAGCTGTTTTTT
TRBJ2-1	NA	TRBV9	NA	CASSEGLTSFGEQFF	TGTGCCAGCAGCGAGGGCCTCACTAGCTTCGGCGAGCAGTTCTTC
TRBJ2-7	NA	TRBV4-1	TRBD2	CASSQEPGLAAYEQYF	TGCGCCAGCAGCCAAGAACCGGGACTAGCGGCCTACGAGCAGTACTTC
TRBJ2-5	NA	TRBV20-1	NA	CSARDPLALHF	TGCAGTGCTAGAGATCCATTAGCCCTGCACTTC
TRBJ2-7	NA	TRBV28	TRBD2	CASSPPGLAVEEQYF	TGTGCCAGCAGCCCGCCGGGACTAGCGGTAGAGGAGCAGTACTTC
TRBJ2-5	NA	TRBV5-4	TRBD2	CASSLSPGGEETQYF	TGTGCCAGCAGCTTGAGTCCGGGGGGGGAAGAGACCCAGTACTTC
TRBJ2-7	once	TRBV7-9	TRBD1	CASSLGRGQEQYF	TGTGCCAGCAGCTTAGGAAGGGGACAGGAGCAGTACTTC